The clone carrying this TCR beta chain was counted a few times. Time point: newly diagnosed GD, antithyroid drugs for less than 3 months. RNA isolated from PBMCs was used to make the TCR library. This sample stems from a study of regulatory T cells in long-lasting Graves disease. This CDR3 is 13 amino acids long. Germline CDR1 MDHEN, CDR2 SYDVKM. V was shortened by 6 bases and J by 10 bases, with 13 bases between the two germline ends. The TCR beta library used iRepertoire HTBI primers with Arm-PCR amplification of CDR3. One entry per CDR3 protein results from TCRdb running MiXCR on the multiplex PCR reads. The sample records hundreds of thousands of distinct CDR3 sequences, 15% to 20% being singletons. These data are also associated with another study on T cells in Graves' hyperthyroidism and ophthalmopathy. That source notes: Uncontrolled infection, other autoimmune disease, pregnancy or lactation excluded patients. Clinical symptoms, serum thyroxine and TRAb, thyroid ultrasound and orbital computed tomography were used for the diagnoses.

The specimen comprised peripheral blood mononuclear cells (PBMCs), sampled at new diagnosis, from a patient treated with antithyroid drugs. The clonotype was recovered from a woman aged 25-40 years with Graves disease. V usage is TRBV28 and J usage is TRBJ1-6; no reliable D call. CDR3 in amino acids: CASRPTASSPLHF. The CDR3 DNA follows: TGTGCCAGCAGACCGACCGCGTCCTCACCCCTCCACTTT.